The text below deals with one TCR beta chain. This record belongs to a study of siplizumab effects on memory and regulatory T cells. Generated by immunoSEQ multiplex PCR, the TCRdb table keeps only in-frame clones and is missing some. The sample includes about 64,000 clones, approximately 96% seen only once; the top ten take roughly 0.1%. CDR1 is MNHEY and CDR2 is SMNVEV in the germline V gene (reference sequence). The germline V and J ends were trimmed by 0 bases and 2 bases, with 8 bases remaining between them. The CDR3 sequence is 15 residues long. This receptor was identified in a human donor in good health. The sample taken for sequencing was naive CD8+ T cells sorted from blood. The chain couples TRBV27 to TRBJ2-1; D is undetermined. The CDR3 reads CASSLSGFPYNEQFF. The CDR3 DNA reads as TGTGCCAGCAGTTTATCCGGATTCCCCTACAATGAGCAGTTCTTC.